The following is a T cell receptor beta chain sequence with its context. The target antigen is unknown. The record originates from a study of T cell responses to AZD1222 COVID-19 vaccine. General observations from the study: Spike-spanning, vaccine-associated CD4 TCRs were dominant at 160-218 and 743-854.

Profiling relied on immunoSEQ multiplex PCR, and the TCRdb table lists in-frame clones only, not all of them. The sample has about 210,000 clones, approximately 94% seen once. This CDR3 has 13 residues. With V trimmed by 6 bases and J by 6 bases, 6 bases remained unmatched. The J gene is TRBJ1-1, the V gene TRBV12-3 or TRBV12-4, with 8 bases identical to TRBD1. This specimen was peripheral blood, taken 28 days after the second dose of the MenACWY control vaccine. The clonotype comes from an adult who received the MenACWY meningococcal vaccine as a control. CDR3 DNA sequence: TGTGCCAGCAGGGACAGGGCGGGCCCTGAAGCTTTCTTT. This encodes CASRDRAGPEAFF.